This T cell receptor beta chain was profiled in a study of blood T cell repertoires in COVID-19 (dated by TCRdb to the early 2020s). For context, the study as a whole: Collaborator samples came from the United States, Italy and Spain and covered acute and convalescent phases of COVID-19. The prospective study material was composed of cDNA or gDNA derived from T cells, B-cell-depleted T cells, or PBMCs. The dataset comprised deeply sampled blood TCRbeta repertoires from subjects exposed to, actively infected with, or recovered from COVID-19. A freely available public database, intended as a resource for researchers studying the immune response to SARS-CoV-2, is where the repertoires were released. Samples came from the ongoing ImmuneRACE study (first 160 participants) plus 1,254 subjects from 6 global collaborators. Nearly every sample came with metadata listing a de-identified subject ID, COVID-19 status, age in years and sex. Where available, HLA class I and class II types were taken from metadata supplied by the sample provider and were not determined by assay-based typing.

Whole blood was collected in K2EDTA tubes by collaborating institutions according to the institutions' own protocols. Collaborator samples were shipped for TCRbeta analysis as frozen whole blood, isolated PBMCs, or DNA extracted from either sample type. As to this clone: Its specific antigen is unknown. Base quality data are lacking; no much larger clone is found one base away.

Study-wide findings and limitations: The amount of clinical and demographic metadata varied by source and participant and was provided uncurated.

The immunoSEQ Assay, a bias-controlled multiplex PCR, was used to amplify TCRbeta CDR3 regions from genomic DNA. The source study handled its data this way. Within the assay, amplification of reference gene primers was used to estimate how many nucleated cells each sample contained. Sequence reads were collapsed and filtered to measure the absolute abundance of every unique TCRbeta CDR3 rearrangement. Productive Simpson clonality was computed per sample as the square root of Simpson's diversity index over productive rearrangements. The clones in this table, taken by TCRdb from immuneACCESS, are in-frame only. Not every clone is retained; where verified, under half of the shortfall comes from an unresolved V gene, and the cause of the rest is unknown. That table supplies the V and J calls and clone size; D and trimming were determined from the DNA. The sample profile shows roughly 150,000 clones; roughly 88% of them were found once. In total, the top ten clones hold about 7.2% of the sample.

Material: peripheral blood. The sequence came from a woman aged 50 to 60 in a cohort sampled during active or convalescent COVID-19.

The CDR3 here reads CASSGLGVTDTQYF. The DNA sequence is as follows: TGTGCCAGCAGCGGACTAGGAGTAACAGATACGCAGTATTTT. The rearrangement joined TRBV6-5 to TRBJ2-3; 7 of the junction bases match TRBD2. According to the germline V gene, CDR1 reads MNHEY and CDR2 reads SVGAGI. The CDR3 has 14 amino acids, counting the end cysteine and phenylalanine. Just the 42-base CDR3 DNA is kept, in frame starting at base 1. V has 6 bases trimmed and J has 3 bases trimmed; junction bases matching no gene number 6.